The rows below give T cell receptor beta chains drawn from one sample of a study of blood T cell repertoires in COVID-19. The table came from immunoSEQ multiplex PCR; TCRdb's copy has only in-frame clones and leaves some out. The data show about 320,000 clones, about 89% seen once. The sequencing input was PBMCs or T cells enriched from blood (not recorded which). The receptors originated from a man aged 55 to 70 who had recovered from COVID-19. Both conserved end residues are part of each CDR3. The order of the fields is D gene, clone size, V gene, J gene, CDR3 length, CDR3 protein, CDR3 DNA. The D gene is left open where the match is weak. A row's size may be missing; if present it is once, few, many or a size class.

NA	NA	TRBV7-9	TRBJ2-7	14	CASSLVSQGYEQYF	TGTGCCAGCAGCTTAGTTAGTCAGGGGTACGAGCAGTACTTC
TRBD1	NA	TRBV6-5	TRBJ1-2	14	CASSLFRGPFGYTF	TGTGCCAGCAGTCTATTCAGGGGGCCTTTTGGCTACACCTTC
NA	NA	TRBV11-2	TRBJ2-3	15	CASSLTSPGEDTQYF	TGTGCCAGCAGCTTAACGTCACCAGGGGAGGATACGCAGTATTTT
TRBD2	NA	TRBV9	TRBJ2-7	15	CASSGSGLAVGEQYF	TGTGCCAGCAGCGGAAGCGGACTAGCGGTGGGTGAGCAGTACTTC
NA	NA	TRBV15	TRBJ1-5	17	CATSRGGTGKVNQPQHF	TGTGCCACCAGCAGAGGCGGGACCGGCAAGGTCAATCAGCCCCAGCATTTT
NA	NA	TRBV3-1/TRBV3-2	TRBJ2-7	14	CASSAERAPPRQYF	TGTGCCAGCAGCGCGGAGCGGGCACCTCCCCGCCAGTACTTC
TRBD1	once	TRBV7-3	TRBJ2-5	13	CASSRGGGETQYF	TGTGCCAGCAGCAGAGGGGGCGGGGAGACCCAGTACTTC
NA	few	TRBV6-5	TRBJ1-1	14	CASIQGRENTEAFF	TGTGCCAGCATTCAGGGCAGGGAGAACACTGAAGCTTTCTTT
TRBD2	NA	TRBV7-2	TRBJ2-7	14	CASSFSAGVAEQYF	TGTGCCAGCAGCTTCTCAGCGGGAGTAGCCGAGCAGTACTTC
TRBD1	NA	TRBV9	TRBJ2-4	21	CASSAADRGTGGYSAKNIQYF	TGTGCCAGCAGCGCAGCTGACCGGGGGACAGGGGGATATAGTGCCAAAAACATTCAGTACTTC
TRBD1	NA	TRBV5-4	TRBJ1-1	15	CASSSADRGNTEAFF	TGTGCCAGCAGCTCGGCGGACAGGGGGAACACTGAAGCTTTCTTT
NA	once	TRBV5-1	TRBJ1-3	16	CASSLALAMAGNTIYF	TGCGCCAGCAGCTTGGCCTTGGCAATGGCTGGAAACACCATATATTTT
TRBD2	once	TRBV5-4	TRBJ2-7	15	CASSAGTSGRLEQYF	TGTGCCAGCAGCGCTGGGACTAGCGGGAGGCTCGAGCAGTACTTC
NA	NA	TRBV6-5	TRBJ2-5	14	CASSYVDRPETQYF	TGTGCCAGCAGTTACGTGGACAGACCGGAGACCCAGTACTTC
NA	few	TRBV6-5	TRBJ2-2	14	CASKKRRNTGELFF	TGTGCCAGCAAGAAGCGGAGGAACACCGGGGAGCTGTTTTTT
TRBD2	NA	TRBV6-5	TRBJ2-7	16	CASSYSISGGSYEQYF	TGTGCCAGCAGTTACTCGATTAGCGGGGGATCCTACGAGCAGTACTTC
TRBD1	NA	TRBV5-1	TRBJ2-2	15	CASSPTDRATGELFF	TGCGCCAGCAGCCCTACGGACAGGGCCACCGGGGAGCTGTTTTTT
NA	once	TRBV5-6	TRBJ1-1	14	CASSLWAGELRAFF	TGTGCCAGCAGCTTGTGGGCAGGGGAACTGAGAGCTTTCTTT
TRBD1	NA	TRBV12-3/TRBV12-4	TRBJ2-1	13	CASSIDRANEQFF	TGTGCCAGCAGCATAGACAGGGCCAATGAGCAGTTCTTC
TRBD1	NA	TRBV9	TRBJ1-2	14	CASSVSGTAHGYTF	TGTGCCAGCAGCGTATCAGGGACAGCGCATGGCTACACCTTC
TRBD2	NA	TRBV9	TRBJ2-1	15	CASSVSGSSYNEQFF	TGTGCCAGCAGCGTTAGCGGGAGTTCCTACAATGAGCAGTTCTTC
TRBD2	NA	TRBV18	TRBJ2-7	16	CASSPVPTSGLYEQYF	TGTGCCAGCTCACCAGTTCCTACTAGCGGGTTATACGAGCAGTACTTC
NA	NA	TRBV5-1	TRBJ1-5	14	CASSPQGSNQPQHF	TGCGCCAGCAGCCCACAGGGAAGCAATCAGCCCCAGCATTTT
NA	few	TRBV7-2	TRBJ2-7	14	CASSLGQGSGEQYF	TGTGCCAGCAGCTTAGGTCAGGGGTCTGGCGAGCAGTACTTC
TRBD1	NA	TRBV24-1	TRBJ1-1	15	CATSDPQTGDTEAFF	TGTGCCACCAGTGATCCCCAAACAGGGGACACTGAAGCTTTCTTT
TRBD1	few	TRBV6-5	TRBJ2-5	16	CASSYAGTGGGETQYF	TGTGCCAGCAGTTATGCCGGGACAGGGGGCGGGGAGACCCAGTACTTC
TRBD1	NA	TRBV28	TRBJ1-1	16	CASSLGSGGGGTEAFF	TGTGCCAGCAGTTTAGGTTCAGGGGGCGGCGGCACTGAAGCTTTCTTT
TRBD2	NA	TRBV27	TRBJ2-4	16	CASSRTSGSLSNIQYF	TGTGCCAGCAGTCGGACTAGCGGGAGTCTTTCAAACATTCAGTACTTC
NA	NA	TRBV7-7	TRBJ2-1	12	CASSPFGNEQFF	TGTGCTAGCAGTCCCTTCGGCAATGAGCAGTTCTTC
TRBD1	NA	TRBV28	TRBJ2-7	15	CASSSGTGGSYEQYF	TGTGCCAGCAGTTCCGGGACAGGGGGCTCCTACGAGCAGTACTTC
NA	NA	TRBV7-9	TRBJ1-4	15	CASSFQGLGNEKLFF	TGTGCCAGCAGCTTCCAGGGGCTGGGCAATGAAAAACTGTTTTTT
TRBD1	NA	TRBV7-3	TRBJ2-2	15	CASSPGQGRSGELFF	TGTGCCAGCAGCCCGGGACAGGGGCGTTCGGGGGAGCTGTTTTTT
TRBD2	NA	TRBV27	TRBJ2-2	13	CASRRGGTGELFF	TGTGCCAGCAGGCGGGGGGGCACCGGGGAGCTGTTTTTT
NA	few	TRBV15	TRBJ1-5	13	CATSRAADQPQHF	TGTGCCACCAGCAGAGCAGCGGATCAGCCCCAGCATTTT
TRBD2	NA	TRBV24-1	TRBJ2-3	16	CATSGGLAGVTDTQYF	TGTGCCACCAGCGGGGGACTAGCGGGAGTAACAGATACGCAGTATTTT
TRBD1	NA	TRBV9	TRBJ1-2	17	CASSGRGGWATFYGYTF	TGTGCCAGCAGCGGTAGAGGGGGCTGGGCTACATTCTATGGCTACACCTTC
NA	NA	TRBV29-1	TRBJ2-4	11	CSARGVNIQYF	TGCAGCGCACGGGGAGTTAACATTCAGTACTTC
TRBD2	NA	TRBV7-9	TRBJ2-7	19	CASSLGDRPASGRLYEQYF	TGTGCCAGCAGCTTAGGGGACCGCCCGGCGAGCGGGAGATTGTACGAGCAGTACTTC
TRBD1	NA	TRBV19	TRBJ1-5	22	CASSPAQNPYVRQGGFNQPQHF	TGTGCCAGTAGTCCCGCCCAGAACCCCTATGTTCGGCAGGGGGGCTTTAATCAGCCCCAGCATTTT
NA	NA	TRBV4-3	TRBJ1-2	15	CASSQDKAGFYGYTF	TGCGCCAGCAGCCAAGATAAGGCGGGATTCTATGGCTACACCTTC
TRBD1	few	TRBV2	TRBJ1-2	15	CASRATGGAGEGYTF	TGTGCCAGCAGAGCAACAGGGGGCGCAGGAGAGGGCTACACCTTC
NA	NA	TRBV11-2	TRBJ1-1	12	CASSLEVGGYFF	TGTGCCAGCAGCTTAGAGGTCGGGGGGTATTTTTTT
NA	NA	TRBV25-1	TRBJ2-2	15	CASSEKPGQTGELFF	TGTGCCAGCAGTGAAAAGCCAGGGCAGACCGGGGAGCTGTTTTTT
NA	NA	TRBV14	TRBJ1-1	14	CASSQDSVFAEAFF	TGTGCCAGCAGCCAAGATTCGGTTTTCGCTGAAGCTTTCTTT
TRBD2	NA	TRBV5-1	TRBJ2-7	13	CASSRGDSYEQYF	TGCGCCAGCAGCCGGGGGGACTCCTACGAGCAGTACTTC
NA	NA	TRBV3-1/TRBV3-2	TRBJ1-2	16	CASSLRGGGRGYGYTF	TGTGCCAGCAGCCTGAGGGGGGGAGGAAGGGGCTATGGCTACACCTTC
TRBD1	NA	TRBV3-1/TRBV3-2	TRBJ1-5	15	CASSQGTGIYQPQHF	TGTGCCAGCAGCCAAGGGACAGGGATCTACCAGCCCCAGCATTTT
TRBD1	NA	TRBV6-5	TRBJ1-6	14	CASSPTGGGSPLHF	TGTGCCAGCAGTCCCACAGGGGGGGGTTCACCCCTCCACTTT
NA	once	TRBV7-2	TRBJ1-1	13	CASSDYVNTEAFF	TGTGCCAGCAGCGACTACGTGAACACTGAAGCTTTCTTT
TRBD1	NA	TRBV28	TRBJ1-5	15	CASIRDRALNQPQHF	TGTGCCAGCATAAGGGACAGAGCCCTAAATCAGCCCCAGCATTTT
TRBD2	NA	TRBV4-1	TRBJ2-7	13	CASSRGGGYEQYF	TGCGCCAGCAGCCGAGGCGGGGGTTACGAGCAGTACTTC